This T cell receptor beta chain is drawn from a study of control samples from healthy donors and cancer patients. This clone was seen a single time. Sequencing was performed with immunoSEQ multiplex PCR; in TCRdb, only in-frame clones are kept and a portion is missing. The sample includes around 90,000 clones, approximately 81% of them seen just once. After removal of 3 bases from V and 0 bases from J, the junction contained 9 bases not matched to a gene. The CDR3 is 17 residues long. The germline V gene has CDR1 SGDLS and CDR2 YYNGEE. The chain links TRBV9 to TRBJ2-1, with 7 bases aligning to TRBD1. The clonotype originates from a woman aged 40 to 55 in good health. The sample consisted of blood. Written as DNA, the CDR3 is TGTGCCAGCAGCGGAAAGCCGACAGGGACCTCCTACAATGAGCAGTTCTTC. This gives the protein CASSGKPTGTSYNEQFF. Full variable domain (outside the CDR3, taken from reference TRBV9 and TRBJ2-1): DSGVTQTPKHLITATGQRVTLRCSPRSGDLSVYWYQQSLDQGLQFLIQYYNGEERAKGNILERFSAQQFPDLHSELNLSSLELGDSALYFCASSGKPTGTSYNEQFFGPGTRLTVL.